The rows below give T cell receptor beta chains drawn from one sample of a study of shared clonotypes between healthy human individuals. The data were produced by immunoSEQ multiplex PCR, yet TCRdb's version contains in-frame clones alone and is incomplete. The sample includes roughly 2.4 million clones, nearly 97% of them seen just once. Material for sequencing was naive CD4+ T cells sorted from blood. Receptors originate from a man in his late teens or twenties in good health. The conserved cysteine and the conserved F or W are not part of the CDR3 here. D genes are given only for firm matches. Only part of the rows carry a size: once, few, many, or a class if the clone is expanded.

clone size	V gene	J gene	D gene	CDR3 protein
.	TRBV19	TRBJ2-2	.	ASSIVGGGELF
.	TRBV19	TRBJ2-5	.	ASNPTGYQETQY
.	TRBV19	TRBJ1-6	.	ASRGGGNNSPLH
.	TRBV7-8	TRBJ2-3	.	ASSLSADRQY
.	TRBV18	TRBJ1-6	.	ASSPPNGLNSPLH
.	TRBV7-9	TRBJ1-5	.	ASIKTVRNQPQH
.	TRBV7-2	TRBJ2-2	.	ASSLLDPAGVSGELF
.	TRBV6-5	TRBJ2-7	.	ASSYSAVEGYEQY
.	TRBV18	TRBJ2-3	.	ASSHNIGSKASTDTQY
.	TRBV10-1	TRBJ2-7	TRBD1	ASSEPGQGPYEQY
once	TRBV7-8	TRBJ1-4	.	ASSLFWGDINEKLF
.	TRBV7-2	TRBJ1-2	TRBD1	ASGPKGAEANYGYT
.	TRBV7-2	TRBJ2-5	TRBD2	ASSRSGRASGETQY
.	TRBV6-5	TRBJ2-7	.	ASGQGPYEQY
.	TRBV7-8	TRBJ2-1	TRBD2	ASSLKREGPGEQF
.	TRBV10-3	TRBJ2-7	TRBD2	AISTGTSGVEQY
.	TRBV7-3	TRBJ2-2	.	ASRPTGIGELF
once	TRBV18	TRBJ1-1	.	ASSPGGEAF
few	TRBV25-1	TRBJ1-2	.	ASSEGRLYGYT
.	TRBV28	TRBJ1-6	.	ASTTTWGYNSPLH
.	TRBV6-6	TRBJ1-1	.	ASRGAGENTEAF
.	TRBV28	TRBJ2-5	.	ASSTRTEGQGETQY
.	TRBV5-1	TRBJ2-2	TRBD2	ASSPPGLAGPGELF